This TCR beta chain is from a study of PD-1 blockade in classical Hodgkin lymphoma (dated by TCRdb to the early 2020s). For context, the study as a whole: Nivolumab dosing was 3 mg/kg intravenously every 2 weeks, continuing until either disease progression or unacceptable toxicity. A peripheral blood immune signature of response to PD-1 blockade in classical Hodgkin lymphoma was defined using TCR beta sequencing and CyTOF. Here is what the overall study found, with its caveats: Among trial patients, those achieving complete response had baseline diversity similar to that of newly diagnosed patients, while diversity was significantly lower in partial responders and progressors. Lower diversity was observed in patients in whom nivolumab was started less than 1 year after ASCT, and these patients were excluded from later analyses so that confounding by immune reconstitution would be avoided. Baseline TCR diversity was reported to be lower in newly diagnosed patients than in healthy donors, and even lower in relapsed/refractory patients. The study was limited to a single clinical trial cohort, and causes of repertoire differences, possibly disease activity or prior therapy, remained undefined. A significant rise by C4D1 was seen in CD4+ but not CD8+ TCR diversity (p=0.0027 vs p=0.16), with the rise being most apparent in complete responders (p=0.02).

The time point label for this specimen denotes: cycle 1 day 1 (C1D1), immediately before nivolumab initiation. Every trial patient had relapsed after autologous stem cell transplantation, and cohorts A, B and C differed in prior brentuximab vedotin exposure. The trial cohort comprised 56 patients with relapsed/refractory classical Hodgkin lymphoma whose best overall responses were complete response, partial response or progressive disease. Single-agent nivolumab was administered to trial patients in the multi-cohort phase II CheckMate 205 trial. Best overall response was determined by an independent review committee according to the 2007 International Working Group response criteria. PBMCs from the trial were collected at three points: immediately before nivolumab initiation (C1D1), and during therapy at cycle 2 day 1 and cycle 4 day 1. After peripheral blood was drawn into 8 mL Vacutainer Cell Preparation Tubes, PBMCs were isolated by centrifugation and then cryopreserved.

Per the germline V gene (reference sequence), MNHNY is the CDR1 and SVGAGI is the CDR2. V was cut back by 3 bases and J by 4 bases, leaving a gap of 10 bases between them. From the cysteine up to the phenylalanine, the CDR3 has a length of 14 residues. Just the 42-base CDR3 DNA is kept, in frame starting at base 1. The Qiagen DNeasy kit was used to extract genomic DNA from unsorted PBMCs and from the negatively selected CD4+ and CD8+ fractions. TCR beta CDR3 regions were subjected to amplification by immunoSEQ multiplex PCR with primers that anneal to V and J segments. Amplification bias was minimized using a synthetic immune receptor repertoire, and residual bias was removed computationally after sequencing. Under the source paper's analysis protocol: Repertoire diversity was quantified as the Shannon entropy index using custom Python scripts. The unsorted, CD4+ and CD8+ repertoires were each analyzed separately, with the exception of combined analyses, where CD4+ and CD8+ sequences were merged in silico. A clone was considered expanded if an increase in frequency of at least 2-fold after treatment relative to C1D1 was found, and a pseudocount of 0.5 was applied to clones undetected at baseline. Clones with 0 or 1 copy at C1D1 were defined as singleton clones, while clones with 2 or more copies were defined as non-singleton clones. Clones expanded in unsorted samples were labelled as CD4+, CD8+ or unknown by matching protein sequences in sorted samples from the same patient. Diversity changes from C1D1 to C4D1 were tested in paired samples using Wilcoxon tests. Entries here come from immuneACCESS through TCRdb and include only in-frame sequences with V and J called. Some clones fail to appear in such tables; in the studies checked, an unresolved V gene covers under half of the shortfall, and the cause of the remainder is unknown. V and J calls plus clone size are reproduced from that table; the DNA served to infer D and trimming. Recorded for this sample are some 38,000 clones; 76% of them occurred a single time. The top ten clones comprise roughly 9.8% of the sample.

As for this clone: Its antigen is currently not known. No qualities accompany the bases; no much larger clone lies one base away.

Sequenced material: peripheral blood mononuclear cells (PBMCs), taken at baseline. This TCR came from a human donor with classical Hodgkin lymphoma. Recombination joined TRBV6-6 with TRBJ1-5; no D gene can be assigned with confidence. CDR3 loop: CASSYKTRNQPQHF. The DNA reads TGTGCCAGCAGTTATAAGACGAGAAATCAGCCCCAGCATTTT.